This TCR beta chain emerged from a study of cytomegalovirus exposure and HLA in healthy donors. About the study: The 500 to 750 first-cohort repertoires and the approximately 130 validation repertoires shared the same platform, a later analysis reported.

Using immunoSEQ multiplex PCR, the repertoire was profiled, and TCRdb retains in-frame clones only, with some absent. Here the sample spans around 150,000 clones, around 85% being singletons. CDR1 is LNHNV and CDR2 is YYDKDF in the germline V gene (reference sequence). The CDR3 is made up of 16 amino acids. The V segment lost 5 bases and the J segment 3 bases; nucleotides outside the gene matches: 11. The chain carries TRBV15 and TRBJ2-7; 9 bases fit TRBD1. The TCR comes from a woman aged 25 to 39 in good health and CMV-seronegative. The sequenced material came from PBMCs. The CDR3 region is CATSGRTGARSYEQYF. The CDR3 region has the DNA TGTGCCACCAGCGGAAGGACAGGGGCAAGGAGCTACGAGCAGTACTTC.